This T cell receptor beta chain is from a study of cytomegalovirus exposure and HLA in healthy donors. Use of 60 Vbeta and 13 Jbeta primers characterized the PCR. Repertoires were generated with immunoSEQ multiplex PCR, while TCRdb's copy carries only in-frame clones and drops some. The sample lists about 110,000 clones, over 65% occurring once. This clone was counted a single time. This CDR3 has 15 amino acids. CDR1 is MNHEY and CDR2 is SMNVEV in the germline V gene (reference sequence). With 5 bases clipped from V and 4 bases from J, the junction kept 10 bases outside the gene matches. Sequenced material: PBMCs. The chain has TRBV27 and TRBJ1-2; 7 bases map to TRBD1. This receptor was obtained from a man between 35 and 55 years old in good health and CMV-seropositive. CDR3 nucleotides: TGTGCCAGCAGTCCATCGGACAGGTTTCCCTATGGCTACACCTTC. This codes for CASSPSDRFPYGYTF.